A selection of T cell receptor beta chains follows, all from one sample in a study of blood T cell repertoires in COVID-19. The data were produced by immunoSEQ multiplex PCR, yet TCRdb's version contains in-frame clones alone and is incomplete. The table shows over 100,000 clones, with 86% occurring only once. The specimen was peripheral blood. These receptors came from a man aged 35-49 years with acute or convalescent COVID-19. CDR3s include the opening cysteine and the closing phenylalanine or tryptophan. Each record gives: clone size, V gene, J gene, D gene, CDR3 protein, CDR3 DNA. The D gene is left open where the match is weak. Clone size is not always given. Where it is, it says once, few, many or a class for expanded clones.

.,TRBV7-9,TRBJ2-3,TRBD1,CASSTGQGRTDTQYF,TGTGCCAGCAGCACAGGACAGGGTCGCACAGATACGCAGTATTTT
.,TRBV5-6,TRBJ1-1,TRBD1,CASSLGSWTGDTEAFF,TGTGCCAGCAGCTTGGGTAGCTGGACAGGTGATACTGAAGCTTTCTTT
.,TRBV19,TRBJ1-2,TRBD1,CASSLNRGTGDGYTF,TGTGCCAGTAGTCTTAATAGGGGGACAGGGGATGGCTACACCTTC
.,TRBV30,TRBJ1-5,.,CAWSAGVDQPQHF,TGTGCCTGGAGTGCAGGGGTTGATCAGCCCCAGCATTTT
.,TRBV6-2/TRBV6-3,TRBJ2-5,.,CASSSRGSRETQYF,TGTGCCAGCAGTTCTAGGGGTTCCAGAGAGACCCAGTACTTC
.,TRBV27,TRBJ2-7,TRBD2,CASSLLSRGDGRYEQYF,TGTGCCAGCAGTTTACTCTCTCGGGGGGACGGCCGCTACGAGCAGTACTTC
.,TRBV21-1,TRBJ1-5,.,CASSLPRGILNQPQHF,TGTGCCAGCAGCCTACCAAGGGGTATCCTTAATCAGCCCCAGCATTTT
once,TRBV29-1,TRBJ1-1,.,CSVGPGTEAFF,TGCAGCGTGGGGCCGGGCACTGAAGCTTTCTTT
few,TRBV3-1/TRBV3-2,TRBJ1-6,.,CASSQVSGSPLHF,TGTGCCAGCAGCCAAGTGAGCGGTTCACCCCTCCACTTT
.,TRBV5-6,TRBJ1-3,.,CASSFVGEGNTIYF,TGTGCCAGCAGCTTTGTAGGGGAAGGAAACACCATATATTTT
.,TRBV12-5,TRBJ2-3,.,CASGHKSTDTQYF,TGTGCTAGTGGCCACAAGAGCACAGATACGCAGTATTTT
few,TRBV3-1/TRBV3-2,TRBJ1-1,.,CASSQVRNTEAFF,TGTGCCAGCAGCCAAGTCAGGAACACTGAAGCTTTCTTT
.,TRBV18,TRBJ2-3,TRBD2,CASSPVAGNTDTQYF,TGTGCCAGCTCACCAGTAGCGGGGAACACAGATACGCAGTATTTT
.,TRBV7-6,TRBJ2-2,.,CASSLGQLAGELFF,TGTGCCAGCAGCTTAGGACAGCTCGCCGGGGAGCTGTTTTTT
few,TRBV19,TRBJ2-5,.,CASSEPPWRGKTQYF,TGTGCCAGTAGTGAGCCTCCCTGGCGGGGAAAGACCCAGTACTTC
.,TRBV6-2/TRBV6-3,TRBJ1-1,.,CASSYHRTATEAFF,TGTGCCAGCAGTTATCATCGGACAGCCACTGAAGCTTTCTTT
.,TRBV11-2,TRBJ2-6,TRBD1,CASSLVRGFAGANVLTF,TGTGCCAGCAGCTTAGTCAGGGGGTTCGCTGGGGCCAACGTCCTGACTTTC
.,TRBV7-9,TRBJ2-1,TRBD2,CASSSGLAVSEQFF,TGTGCCAGCAGCTCGGGACTAGCGGTTAGCGAGCAGTTCTTC
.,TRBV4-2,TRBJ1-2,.,CASSQDSGHGYGYTF,TGTGCCAGCAGCCAAGATTCGGGACATGGATATGGCTACACCTTC
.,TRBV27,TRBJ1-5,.,CASSPGIRQPQHF,TGTGCCAGCAGTCCAGGGATACGGCAGCCCCAGCATTTT
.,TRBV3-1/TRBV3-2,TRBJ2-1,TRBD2,CASSYLSGGPSHEQFF,TGTGCCAGCAGCTACCTTAGCGGGGGGCCGAGCCATGAGCAGTTCTTC
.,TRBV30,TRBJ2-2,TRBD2,CAWSLGLAGDTGELFF,TGTGCCTGGAGCTTGGGGCTAGCGGGAGACACCGGGGAGCTGTTTTTT
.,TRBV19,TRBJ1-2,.,CASSMRFDYGYTF,TGTGCCAGTAGTATGCGGTTTGACTATGGCTACACCTTC
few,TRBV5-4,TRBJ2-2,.,CASSWSGSTGELFF,TGTGCCAGCAGCTGGAGCGGAAGCACCGGGGAGCTGTTTTTT
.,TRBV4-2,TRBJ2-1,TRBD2,CASSQGGTSGLSYNEQFF,TGTGCCAGCAGCCAAGGCGGGACTAGCGGGCTATCCTACAATGAGCAGTTCTTC
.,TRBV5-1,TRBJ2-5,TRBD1,CASSLGADRFLGETQYF,TGCGCCAGCAGCTTGGGGGCGGACAGGTTTTTAGGAGAGACCCAGTACTTC
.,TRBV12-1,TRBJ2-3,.,CASSFMERATDTQYF,TGTGCCAGCAGCTTTATGGAGCGGGCCACAGATACGCAGTATTTT
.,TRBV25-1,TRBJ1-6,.,CASSEGSSYNSPLHF,TGTGCCAGCAGTGAGGGGAGCTCCTATAATTCACCCCTCCACTTT
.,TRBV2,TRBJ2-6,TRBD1,CASSGQGASGANVLTF,TGTGCCAGCTCTGGACAGGGGGCTTCAGGGGCCAACGTCCTGACTTTC
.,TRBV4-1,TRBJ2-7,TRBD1,CASSLGQGGTYEQYF,TGCGCCAGCAGCCTGGGACAGGGGGGAACCTACGAGCAGTACTTC
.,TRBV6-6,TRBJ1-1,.,CASSYSRVTTEAFF,TGTGCCAGCAGTTACTCGAGGGTTACGACTGAAGCTTTCTTT
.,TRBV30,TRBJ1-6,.,CALTKNRDNSPLHF,TGTGCCCTGACAAAAAACAGGGATAATTCACCCCTCCACTTT
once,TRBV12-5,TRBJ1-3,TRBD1,CASGLVGRQGVSGNTIYF,TGTGCTAGTGGTTTGGTGGGCCGACAGGGGGTCTCTGGAAACACCATATATTTT
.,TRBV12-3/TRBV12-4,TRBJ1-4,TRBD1,CASRGQGVEKLFF,TGTGCCAGCAGGGGACAGGGGGTTGAAAAACTGTTTTTT
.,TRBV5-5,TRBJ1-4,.,CASSIGRTSTNEKLFF,TGTGCCAGCTCTATAGGAAGGACATCAACTAATGAAAAACTGTTTTTT
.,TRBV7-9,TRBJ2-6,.,CASSFSGLGGANVLTF,TGTGCCAGCAGCTTTAGCGGCCTAGGTGGGGCCAACGTCCTGACTTTC
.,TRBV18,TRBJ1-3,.,CASSPSGPGNTIYF,TGTGCCAGCTCACCATCAGGGCCCGGAAACACCATATATTTT
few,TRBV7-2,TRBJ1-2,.,CASSRGGMGGYTF,TGTGCCAGCAGCCGGGGTGGGATGGGGGGCTACACCTTC
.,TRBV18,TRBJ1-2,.,CASSPRGGVGYGYTF,TGTGCCAGCTCACCACGGGGGGGCGTAGGATATGGCTACACCTTC
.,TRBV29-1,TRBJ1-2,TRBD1,CSVGTGSDYGYTF,TGCAGCGTCGGGACAGGGTCTGACTATGGCTACACCTTC
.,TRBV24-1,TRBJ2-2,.,CATSDLGRENTGELFF,TGTGCCACCAGTGATTTGGGACGGGAGAACACCGGGGAGCTGTTTTTT
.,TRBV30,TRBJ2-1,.,CAWSGTSYNEQFF,TGTGCCTGGAGTGGGACTTCTTACAATGAGCAGTTCTTC
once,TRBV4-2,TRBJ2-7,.,CASSPMAGEGYEQYF,TGTGCCAGCAGCCCAATGGCAGGGGAAGGCTACGAGCAGTACTTC
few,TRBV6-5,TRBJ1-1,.,CASSTPHQGGTEAFF,TGTGCCAGCAGTACCCCTCACCAGGGAGGCACTGAAGCTTTCTTT
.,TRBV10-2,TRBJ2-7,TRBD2,CASSDPTLGGGRQYF,TGCGCCAGCAGTGACCCGACCTTGGGGGGAGGGCGGCAGTACTTC
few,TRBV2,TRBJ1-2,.,CASSRRTDSYTF,TGTGCCAGCAGTAGACGGACTGACAGCTACACCTTC
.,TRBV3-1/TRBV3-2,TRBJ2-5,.,CASSQGDTPYQETQYF,TGTGCCAGCAGCCAAGGGGACACCCCGTACCAAGAGACCCAGTACTTC
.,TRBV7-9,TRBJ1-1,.,CASSLDPGEYTEAFF,TGTGCCAGCAGCTTAGATCCAGGGGAGTACACTGAAGCTTTCTTT
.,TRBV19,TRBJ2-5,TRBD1,CASMDRQQETQYF,TGTGCCAGTATGGACAGGCAACAAGAGACCCAGTACTTC
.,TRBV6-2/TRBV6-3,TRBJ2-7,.,CASSYTTIYEQYF,TGTGCCAGCAGTTACACAACCATCTACGAGCAGTACTTC
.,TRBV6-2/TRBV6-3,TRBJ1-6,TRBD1,CASSPIRTGRNSPLHF,TGTGCCAGCAGCCCCATCCGGACAGGGCGTAATTCACCCCTCCACTTT
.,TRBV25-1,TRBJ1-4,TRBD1,CASTSAGTGVEKLFF,TGTGCCAGCACCTCAGCCGGGACAGGGGTTGAAAAACTGTTTTTT
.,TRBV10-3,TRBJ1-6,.,CAISEEFSGESPLHF,TGTGCCATCAGTGAGGAATTTAGTGGGGAGTCACCCCTCCACTTT